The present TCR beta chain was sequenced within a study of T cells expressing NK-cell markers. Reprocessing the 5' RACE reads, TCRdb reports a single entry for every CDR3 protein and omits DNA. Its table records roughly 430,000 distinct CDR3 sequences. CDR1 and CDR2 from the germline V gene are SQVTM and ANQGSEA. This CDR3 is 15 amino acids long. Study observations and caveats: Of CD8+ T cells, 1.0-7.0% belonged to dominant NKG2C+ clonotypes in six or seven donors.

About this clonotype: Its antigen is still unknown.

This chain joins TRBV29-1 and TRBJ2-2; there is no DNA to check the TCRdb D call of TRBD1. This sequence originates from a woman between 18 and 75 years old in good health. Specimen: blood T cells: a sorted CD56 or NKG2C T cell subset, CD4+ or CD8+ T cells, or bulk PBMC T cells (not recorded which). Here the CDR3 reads CSVTQPGHITGELFF.